Listed below are T cell receptor beta chains from one sample, sequenced in a study of CD8 T cells in ankylosing spondylitis. TCRdb recomputed calls from the 5' RACE reads with MiXCR, one row per CDR3 protein. The data contain about 240,000 distinct CDR3 sequences, around 7.8% of them singletons. Material: blood, either unsorted or a sorted T cell fraction (not recorded which). These receptor sequences come from a male donor with ankylosing spondylitis or in good health (not recorded which). Each CDR3 is given with its conserved first and last residue. A D gene is named only where the DNA matches it firmly. Size values are once, few and many counts, or a class for expanded clones, and some rows have none.

cdr3_aa cdr3_nt d_call clone_size j_call v_call
CSGTAGTGGEYF TGCAGCGGAACCGCCGGGACAGGGGGAGAGTACTTC TRBD1 NA TRBJ2-7 TRBV29-1
CASSYRREVTDTQYF TGTGCCAGCAGTTACAGGCGGGAGGTGACAGATACGCAGTATTTT TRBD2 many TRBJ2-3 TRBV6-2/TRBV6-3
CASSRDRANQPQHF TGTGCCAGCAGCAGGGACAGGGCCAATCAGCCCCAGCATTTT TRBD1 many TRBJ1-5 TRBV7-2
CASRDGTSGQETQYF TGTGCCAGTCGAGACGGGACTAGCGGACAAGAGACCCAGTACTTC TRBD2 many TRBJ2-5 TRBV12-3/TRBV12-4
CASSVTGVNTEAFF TGTGCCAGCAGTGTTACAGGGGTGAACACTGAAGCTTTCTTT TRBD1 many TRBJ1-1 TRBV27
CSAREPGGREQYF TGCAGTGCTAGAGAACCGGGAGGTCGCGAGCAGTACTTC TRBD2 many TRBJ2-7 TRBV20-1
CASSFGRGTEQPQHF TGTGCCAGCAGTTTCGGCCGGGGTACGGAACAGCCCCAGCATTTT NA many TRBJ1-5 TRBV12-3/TRBV12-4
CASGSRTSGHNEQFF TGCGCCAGCGGGTCTAGGACTAGCGGACACAATGAGCAGTTCTTC TRBD2 many TRBJ2-1 TRBV5-1
CSAEALRGSNQPQHF TGCAGTGCTGAGGCTCTGAGAGGGAGCAATCAGCCCCAGCATTTT NA NA TRBJ1-5 TRBV20-1
CAWSGGGAVDTQYF TGTGCCTGGAGTGGCGGGGGGGCCGTAGATACGCAGTATTTT TRBD2 few TRBJ2-3 TRBV30
CSANDGGGYTF TGCAGTGCTAATGACGGGGGAGGCTACACCTTC NA NA TRBJ1-2 TRBV20-1
CSVLGGTSGNEQFF TGCAGCGTTCTGGGTGGGACTAGCGGGAATGAGCAGTTCTTC TRBD2 many TRBJ2-1 TRBV29-1
CSARELAGVGDTQYF TGCAGTGCTAGAGAACTAGCGGGAGTAGGAGATACGCAGTATTTT TRBD2 many TRBJ2-3 TRBV20-1
CATSRERTGVPDTQYF TGTGCCACCAGCAGAGAGCGGACAGGGGTTCCAGATACGCAGTATTTT TRBD1 many TRBJ2-3 TRBV15
CAWSVGGYSGNTIYF TGTGCCTGGAGTGTGGGGGGTTACTCTGGAAACACCATATATTTT NA NA TRBJ1-3 TRBV30
CASARSGTGELFF TGTGCCAGCGCCCGAAGCGGGACCGGGGAGCTGTTTTTT NA many TRBJ2-2 TRBV27
CSAKGWGLQGTANTGELFF TGCAGTGCTAAGGGATGGGGGTTACAGGGAACTGCGAACACCGGGGAGCTGTTTTTT NA few TRBJ2-2 TRBV20-1
CASSTGLSSFYNEQFF TGTGCCAGCAGCACGGGCTTGTCCTCCTTTTACAATGAGCAGTTCTTC NA many TRBJ2-1 TRBV5-5
CASSLSGATDTQYF TGTGCCAGCAGTTTAAGCGGGGCCACAGATACGCAGTATTTT TRBD2 many TRBJ2-3 TRBV12-3/TRBV12-4
CASSLRQGRNTIYF TGTGCCAGCAGTTTACGACAGGGTAGAAACACCATATATTTT TRBD1 NA TRBJ1-3 TRBV12-3/TRBV12-4
CASSQDYGSAEAFF TGTGCCAGCAGCCAAGATTACGGATCGGCTGAAGCTTTCTTT NA few TRBJ1-1 TRBV14
CASSIYNSYGYTF TGTGCCAGCAGCATATACAACAGCTATGGCTACACCTTC NA NA TRBJ1-2 TRBV7-2
CASSESPYRVYGYTF TGTGCCAGCAGTGAATCCCCCTACAGGGTTTATGGCTACACCTTC NA many TRBJ1-2 TRBV6-1
CASSAGLNYGYTF TGTGCCAGCAGTGCAGGGCTCAACTATGGCTACACCTTC NA many TRBJ1-2 TRBV12-3/TRBV12-4
CASSRRLAEDSDTQYF TGTGCCAGCAGCCGGAGACTAGCGGAGGACTCAGATACGCAGTATTTT TRBD2 NA TRBJ2-3 TRBV7-9
CASSSDRGGTSPRSSYNEQFF TGTGCCAGCAGCTCCGACAGGGGTGGGACTAGTCCGAGAAGCTCCTACAATGAGCAGTTCTTC NA NA TRBJ2-1 TRBV5-4
CASSTLGSSTDTQYF TGTGCCAGCAGCACCCTTGGATCTAGCACAGATACGCAGTATTTT NA many TRBJ2-3 TRBV7-2
CASSPGLPGKGAFF TGTGCCAGCTCACCGGGCCTTCCGGGCAAGGGGGCTTTCTTT NA many TRBJ1-1 TRBV18
CASSPGTSRHEQFF TGTGCCAGCAGCCCGGGGACTAGCCGCCATGAGCAGTTCTTC TRBD2 many TRBJ2-1 TRBV11-3
CASSLTESPYNEQFF TGTGCCAGCAGCTTGACAGAGTCCCCGTACAATGAGCAGTTCTTC NA many TRBJ2-1 TRBV7-6
CASSLVPPNGYTF TGTGCCAGCAGTTTAGTACCTCCCAATGGCTACACCTTC NA few TRBJ1-2 TRBV27